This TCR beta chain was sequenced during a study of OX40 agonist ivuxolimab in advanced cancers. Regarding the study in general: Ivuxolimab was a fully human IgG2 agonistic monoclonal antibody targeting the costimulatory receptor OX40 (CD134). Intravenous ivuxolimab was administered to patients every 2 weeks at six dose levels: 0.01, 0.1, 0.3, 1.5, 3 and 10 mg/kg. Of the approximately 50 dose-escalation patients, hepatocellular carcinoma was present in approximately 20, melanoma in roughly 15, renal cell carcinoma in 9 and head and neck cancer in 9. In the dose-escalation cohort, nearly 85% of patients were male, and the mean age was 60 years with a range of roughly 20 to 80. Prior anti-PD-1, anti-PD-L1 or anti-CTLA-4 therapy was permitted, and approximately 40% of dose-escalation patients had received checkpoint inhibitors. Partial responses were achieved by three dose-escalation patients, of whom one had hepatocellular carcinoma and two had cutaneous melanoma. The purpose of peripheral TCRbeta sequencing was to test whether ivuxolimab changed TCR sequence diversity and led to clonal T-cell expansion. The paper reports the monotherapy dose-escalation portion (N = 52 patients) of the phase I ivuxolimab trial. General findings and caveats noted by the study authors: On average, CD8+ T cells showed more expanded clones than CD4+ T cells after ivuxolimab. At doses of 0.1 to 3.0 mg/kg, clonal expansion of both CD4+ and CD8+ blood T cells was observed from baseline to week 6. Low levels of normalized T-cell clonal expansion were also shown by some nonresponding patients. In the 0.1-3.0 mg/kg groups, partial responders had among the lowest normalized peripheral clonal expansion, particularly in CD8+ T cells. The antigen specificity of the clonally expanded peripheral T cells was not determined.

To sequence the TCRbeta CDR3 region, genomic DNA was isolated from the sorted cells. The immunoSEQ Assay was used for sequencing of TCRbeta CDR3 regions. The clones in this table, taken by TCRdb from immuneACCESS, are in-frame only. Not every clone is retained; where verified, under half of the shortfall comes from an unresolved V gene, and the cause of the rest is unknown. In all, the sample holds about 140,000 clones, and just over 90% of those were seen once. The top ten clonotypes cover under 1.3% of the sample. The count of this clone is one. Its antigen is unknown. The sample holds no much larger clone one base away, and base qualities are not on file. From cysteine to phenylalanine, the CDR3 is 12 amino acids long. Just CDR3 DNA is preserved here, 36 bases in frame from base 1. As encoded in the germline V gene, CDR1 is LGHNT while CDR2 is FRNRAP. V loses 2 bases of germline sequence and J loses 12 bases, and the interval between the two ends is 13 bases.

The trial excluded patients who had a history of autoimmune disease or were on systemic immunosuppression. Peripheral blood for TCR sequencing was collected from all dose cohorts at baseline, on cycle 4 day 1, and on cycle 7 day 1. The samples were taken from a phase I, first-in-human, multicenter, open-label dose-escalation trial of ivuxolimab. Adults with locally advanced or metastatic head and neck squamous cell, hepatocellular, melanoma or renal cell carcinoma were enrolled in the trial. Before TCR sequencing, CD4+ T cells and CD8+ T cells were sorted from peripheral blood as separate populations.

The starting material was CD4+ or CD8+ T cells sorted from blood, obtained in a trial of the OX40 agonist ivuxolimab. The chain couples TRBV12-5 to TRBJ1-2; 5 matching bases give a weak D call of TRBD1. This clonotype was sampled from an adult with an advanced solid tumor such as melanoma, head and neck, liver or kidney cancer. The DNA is TGTGCTAGTGGTTTGAGGCAGGGAGGTCACACCTTC. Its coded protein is CASGLRQGGHTF.